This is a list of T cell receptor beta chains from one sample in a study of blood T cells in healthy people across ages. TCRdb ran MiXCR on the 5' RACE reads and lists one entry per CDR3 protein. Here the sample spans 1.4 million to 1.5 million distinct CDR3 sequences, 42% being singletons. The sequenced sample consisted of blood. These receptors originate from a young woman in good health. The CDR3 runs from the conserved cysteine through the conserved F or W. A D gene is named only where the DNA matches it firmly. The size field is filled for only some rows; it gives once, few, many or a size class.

CDR3aa: CASSKLAGLGNEQFF
CDR3nt: TGTGCCAGCAGCAAACTAGCGGGACTCGGTAATGAGCAGTTCTTC
j_gene: TRBJ2-1
abundance: .
d_gene: TRBD2
v_gene: TRBV11-3

CDR3aa: CASSQVDGEGNQPQHF
CDR3nt: TGCGCCAGCAGCCAAGTCGATGGAGAAGGCAATCAGCCCCAGCATTTT
j_gene: TRBJ1-5
abundance: .
d_gene: .
v_gene: TRBV4-1

CDR3aa: CSAKPFDAPDLTYEQYF
CDR3nt: TGCAGTGCCAAACCCTTCGACGCCCCGGACCTTACCTACGAGCAGTACTTC
j_gene: TRBJ2-7
abundance: .
d_gene: .
v_gene: TRBV20-1

CDR3aa: CASSPGTSGRTGKETQYF
CDR3nt: TGCGCCAGCAGCCCCGGGACTAGCGGGAGGACCGGGAAAGAGACCCAGTACTTC
j_gene: TRBJ2-5
abundance: .
d_gene: TRBD2
v_gene: TRBV4-1

CDR3aa: CASSYSPGSDGELFF
CDR3nt: TGTGCCAGCAGTTACTCTCCTGGGTCGGACGGGGAGCTGTTTTTT
j_gene: TRBJ2-2
abundance: .
d_gene: .
v_gene: TRBV6-5

CDR3aa: CASSYSGPSGRSSANEQYF
CDR3nt: TGTGCCAGCAGTTACTCTGGTCCTAGCGGGAGAAGTTCGGCTAATGAGCAGTACTTC
j_gene: TRBJ2-5
abundance: .
d_gene: TRBD2
v_gene: TRBV6-5

CDR3aa: CASSLNQNWVYGYTF
CDR3nt: TGTGCCAGCAGCTTAAACCAGAACTGGGTCTATGGCTACACCTTC
j_gene: TRBJ1-2
abundance: .
d_gene: .
v_gene: TRBV11-2

CDR3aa: CASSEPTSGMANEQFF
CDR3nt: TGTGCCAGCAGTGAACCGACTAGCGGGATGGCGAATGAGCAGTTCTTC
j_gene: TRBJ2-1
abundance: few
d_gene: TRBD2
v_gene: TRBV2

CDR3aa: CASSLGRSEGYTF
CDR3nt: TGTGCCAGCAGCCTAGGACGGTCGGAAGGCTACACCTTC
j_gene: TRBJ1-2
abundance: few
d_gene: .
v_gene: TRBV7-9

CDR3aa: CSAEGQGAPTDTQYF
CDR3nt: TGCAGTGCTGAAGGACAGGGGGCTCCCACAGATACGCAGTATTTT
j_gene: TRBJ2-3
abundance: few
d_gene: TRBD1
v_gene: TRBV20-1

CDR3aa: CASSQGPTSRVGYTF
CDR3nt: TGTGCCAGCAGCCAAGGCCCCACCTCTAGGGTGGGCTACACCTTC
j_gene: TRBJ1-2
abundance: few
d_gene: .
v_gene: TRBV3-1

CDR3aa: CASSQDPRAYEQYF
CDR3nt: TGCGCCAGCAGCCAAGATCCCAGGGCCTACGAGCAGTACTTC
j_gene: TRBJ2-7
abundance: many
d_gene: .
v_gene: TRBV4-1

CDR3aa: CASSWSHRNEQFF
CDR3nt: TGTGCCAGCAGTTGGAGTCATCGCAATGAGCAGTTCTTC
j_gene: TRBJ2-1
abundance: many
d_gene: .
v_gene: TRBV27

CDR3aa: CASSLIPQTNTGELFF
CDR3nt: TGTGCCAGCAGCCTTATTCCGCAAACGAACACCGGGGAGCTGTTTTTT
j_gene: TRBJ2-2
abundance: once
d_gene: .
v_gene: TRBV9

CDR3aa: CASSQDSPGTDTQYF
CDR3nt: TGTGCCAGCAGCCAGGACTCCCCCGGAACAGATACGCAGTATTTT
j_gene: TRBJ2-3
abundance: .
d_gene: .
v_gene: TRBV4-2

CDR3aa: CASSQPVGDRLFF
CDR3nt: TGCGCCAGCAGCCAACCCGTGGGCGACAGACTGTTTTTT
j_gene: TRBJ1-4
abundance: .
d_gene: .
v_gene: TRBV4-1

CDR3aa: CAGQGSSYNEQFF
CDR3nt: TGTGCTGGTCAGGGAAGCTCCTACAATGAGCAGTTCTTC
j_gene: TRBJ2-1
abundance: .
d_gene: .
v_gene: TRBV12-5

CDR3aa: CASSVATRSTDTQYF
CDR3nt: TGTGCCAGCAGTGTCGCTACCAGGAGCACAGATACGCAGTATTTT
j_gene: TRBJ2-3
abundance: .
d_gene: .
v_gene: TRBV6-1

CDR3aa: CARGLKEPQHF
CDR3nt: TGTGCCAGAGGGTTGAAAGAGCCCCAGCATTTT
j_gene: TRBJ1-5
abundance: .
d_gene: .
v_gene: TRBV6-1

CDR3aa: CAISVWANEQYF
CDR3nt: TGTGCCATCAGTGTGTGGGCGAATGAGCAGTACTTC
j_gene: TRBJ2-5
abundance: .
d_gene: .
v_gene: TRBV10-3

CDR3aa: CSAGKEYTDTQYF
CDR3nt: TGCAGTGCTGGGAAGGAGTACACAGATACGCAGTATTTT
j_gene: TRBJ2-3
abundance: .
d_gene: .
v_gene: TRBV20-1